This T cell receptor beta chain was identified in a study of T-cell memory formation after mild COVID-19. Overall study: There were largely donor-specific TCR clusters.

V lost 6 bases, J lost 2 bases, and 14 bases lay in between. The CDR3 is made up of 14 amino acids. Using constant-segment primers, 5'RACE produced TCR alpha and TCR beta cDNA libraries carrying sample barcodes and UMIs. Each CDR3 protein is one row after TCRdb ran MiXCR on the 5' RACE reads. The repertoire holds 350,000 or so distinct CDR3 sequences, with 10% to 15% as singletons. A word on this clonotype: Antigen: not known.

General study points: Whereas later expanders leaned CD4+, clones contracting day 15 to 85 showed a balanced CD4/CD8 makeup. For contracting clones, CD4+ ones sat mainly in CM and EM, CD8+ in EMRA.

The chain is built from TRBV12-3 or TRBV12-4 and TRBJ2-7, with a weak D call TRBD2 (5 bases). Sequenced material: PBMCs or a T cell subset sorted from them (not recorded which). The clonotype was recovered from a man aged 18 to 30 who had mild COVID-19 (a few samples of this study predate the infection). Cell type and time point are not known. CDR3 sequence reads: CASRPGLRPYEQYF. Here the CDR3 DNA reads TGTGCCAGCAGGCCCGGACTGCGGCCCTACGAGCAGTACTTC.